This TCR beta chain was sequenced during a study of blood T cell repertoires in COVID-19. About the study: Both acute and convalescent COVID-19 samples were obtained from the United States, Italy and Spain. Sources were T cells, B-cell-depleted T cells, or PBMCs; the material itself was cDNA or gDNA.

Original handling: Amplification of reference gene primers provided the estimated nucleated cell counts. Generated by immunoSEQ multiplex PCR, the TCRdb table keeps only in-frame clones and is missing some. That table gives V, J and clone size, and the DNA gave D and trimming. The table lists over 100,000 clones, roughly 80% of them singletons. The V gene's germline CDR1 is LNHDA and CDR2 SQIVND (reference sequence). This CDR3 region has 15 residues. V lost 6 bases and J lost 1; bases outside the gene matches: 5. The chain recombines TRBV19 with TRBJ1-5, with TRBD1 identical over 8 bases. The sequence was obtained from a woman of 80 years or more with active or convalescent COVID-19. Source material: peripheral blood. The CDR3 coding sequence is TGTGCCAGTAGGGGCAGGGGGCAGAGCAATCAGCCCCAGCATTTT. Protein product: CASRGRGQSNQPQHF.